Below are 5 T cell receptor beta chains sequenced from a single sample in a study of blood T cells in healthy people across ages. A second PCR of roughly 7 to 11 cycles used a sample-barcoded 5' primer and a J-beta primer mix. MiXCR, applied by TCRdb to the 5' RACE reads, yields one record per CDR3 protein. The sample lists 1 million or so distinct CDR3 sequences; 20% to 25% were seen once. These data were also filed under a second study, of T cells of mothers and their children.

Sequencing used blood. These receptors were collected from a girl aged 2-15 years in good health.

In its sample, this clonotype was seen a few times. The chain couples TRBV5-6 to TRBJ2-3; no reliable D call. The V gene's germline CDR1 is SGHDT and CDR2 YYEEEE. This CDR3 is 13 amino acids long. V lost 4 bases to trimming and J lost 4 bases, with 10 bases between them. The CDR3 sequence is CASSDGRADTQYF. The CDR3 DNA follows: TGTGCCAGCAGCGATGGTCGGGCAGATACGCAGTATTTT. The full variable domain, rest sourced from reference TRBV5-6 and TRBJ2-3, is DAGVTQSPTHLIKTRGQQVTLRCSPKSGHDTVSWYQQALGQGPQFIFQYYEEEERQRGNFPDRFSGHQFPNYSSELNVNALLLGDSALYLCASSDGRADTQYFGPGTRLTVL.

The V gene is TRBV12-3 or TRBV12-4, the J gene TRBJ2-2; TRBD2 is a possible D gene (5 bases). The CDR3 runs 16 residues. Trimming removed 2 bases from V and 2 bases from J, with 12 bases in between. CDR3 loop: CASSLIALGNTGELFF. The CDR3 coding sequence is TGTGCCAGCAGTTTAATAGCGCTGGGAAACACCGGGGAGCTGTTTTTT.

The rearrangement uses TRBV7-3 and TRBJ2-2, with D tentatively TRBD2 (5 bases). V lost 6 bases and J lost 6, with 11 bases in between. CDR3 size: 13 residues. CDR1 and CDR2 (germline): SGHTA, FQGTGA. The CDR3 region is CASSYLGAGELFF. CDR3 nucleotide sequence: TGTGCCAGCAGTTATCTCGGGGCCGGGGAGCTGTTTTTT.

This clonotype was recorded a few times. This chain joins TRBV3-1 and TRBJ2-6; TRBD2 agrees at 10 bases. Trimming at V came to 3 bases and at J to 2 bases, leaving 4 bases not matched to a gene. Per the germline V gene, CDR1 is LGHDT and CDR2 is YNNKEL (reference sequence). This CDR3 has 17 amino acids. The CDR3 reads CASSQASGSTGANVLTF. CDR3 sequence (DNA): TGTGCCAGCAGCCAGGCTAGCGGGAGTACTGGGGCCAACGTCCTGACTTTC.

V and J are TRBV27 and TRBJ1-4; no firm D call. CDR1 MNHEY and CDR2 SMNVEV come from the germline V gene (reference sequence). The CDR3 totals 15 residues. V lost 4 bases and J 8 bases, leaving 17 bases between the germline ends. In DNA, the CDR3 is TGTGCCAGCAGTTCTAACCCATGGACGGGCGAAAAACTGTTTTTT. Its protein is CASSSNPWTGEKLFF.